This T cell receptor beta chain was documented in a study of PD-1 blockade in classical Hodgkin lymphoma. Overall study findings and caveats: The authors excluded patients who started nivolumab under 1 year after ASCT. Complete responders' baseline diversity resembled that of newly diagnosed patients.

Notes on this clone: Its antigen is unknown.

Time point meaning: cycle 4 day 1 (C4D1), after six to seven weeks of nivolumab. Each patient relapsed following autologous stem cell transplantation, and prior brentuximab vedotin exposure differed. Germline CDR1 KGHSH, CDR2 LQKENI. Trimming pared 5 bases from V and 4 bases from J, leaving 11 bases between. This CDR3 has 14 amino acids. Clones were sequenced by immunoSEQ multiplex PCR, and TCRdb holds only the in-frame ones, with some missing. The sample lists around 53,000 clones, 65% to 80% occurring once. The sample in question was peripheral blood mononuclear cells (PBMCs), obtained before the fourth cycle of nivolumab. This sequence originates from a human donor with classical Hodgkin lymphoma. The chain is built from TRBV18 and TRBJ1-4, with D possibly matching TRBD1 (5 bases). The CDR3 is CASSGGRLNEKLFF. CDR3 in DNA: TGTGCCAGCTCAGGGGGACGGCTTAATGAAAAACTGTTTTTT.